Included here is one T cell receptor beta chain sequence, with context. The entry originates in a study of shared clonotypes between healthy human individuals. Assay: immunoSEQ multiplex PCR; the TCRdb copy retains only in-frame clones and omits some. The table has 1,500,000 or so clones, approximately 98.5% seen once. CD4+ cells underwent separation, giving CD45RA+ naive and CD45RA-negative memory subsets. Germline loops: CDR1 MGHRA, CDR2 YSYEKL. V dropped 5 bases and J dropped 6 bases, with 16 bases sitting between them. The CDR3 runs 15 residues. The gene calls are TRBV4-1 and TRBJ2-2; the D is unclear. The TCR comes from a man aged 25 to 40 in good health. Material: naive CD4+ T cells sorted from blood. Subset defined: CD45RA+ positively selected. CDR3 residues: CASSSRAGVAGELFF. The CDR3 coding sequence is TGCGCCAGCAGCTCCCGAGCAGGAGTCGCCGGGGAGCTGTTTTTT.